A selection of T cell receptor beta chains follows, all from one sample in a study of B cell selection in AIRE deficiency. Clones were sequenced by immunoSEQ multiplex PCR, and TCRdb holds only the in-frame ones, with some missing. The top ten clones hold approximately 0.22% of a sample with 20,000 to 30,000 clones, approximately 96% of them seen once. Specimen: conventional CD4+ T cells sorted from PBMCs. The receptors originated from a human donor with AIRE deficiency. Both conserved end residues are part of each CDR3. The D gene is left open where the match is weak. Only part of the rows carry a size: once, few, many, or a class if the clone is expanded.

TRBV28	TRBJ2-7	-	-	TGTGCCAGCACCGGTGGTACCCGTATAGAGCAGTACTTC	CASTGGTRIEQYF
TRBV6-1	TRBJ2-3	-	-	TGTGCCGACGGAGATACGCAGTATTTT	CADGDTQYF
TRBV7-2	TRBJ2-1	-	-	TGTGCCAGCCAACGAGGAAGCTACAATGAGCAGTTCTTC	CASQRGSYNEQFF
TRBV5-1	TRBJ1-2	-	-	TGCGCCAGCAGCCCCTCCGGGGGCAGGGGTGGCTATGGCTACACCTTC	CASSPSGGRGGYGYTF
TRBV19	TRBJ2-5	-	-	TGTGCCAGTAGTATACAAGGACTGCAAGAGACCCAGTACTTC	CASSIQGLQETQYF
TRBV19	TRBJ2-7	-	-	TGTGCCAGTAGTATCTATCGGGGATCCTACGAGCAGTACTTC	CASSIYRGSYEQYF
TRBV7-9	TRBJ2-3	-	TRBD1	TGTGCCAGCAGCTTAGGTGGACAGGGAATTTTTGCAGATACGCAGTATTTT	CASSLGGQGIFADTQYF
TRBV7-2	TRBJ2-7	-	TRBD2	TGTGCCAGCAGCTTACAGCGGGGGAACTACGAGCAGTACTTC	CASSLQRGNYEQYF
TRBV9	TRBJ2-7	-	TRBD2	TGTGCCAGCAGCGGAGCGGGAGGGGTCTACGAGCAGTACTTC	CASSGAGGVYEQYF
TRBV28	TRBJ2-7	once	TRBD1	TGTGCCAGCAGTTTAAGGACAGGGCTAATTTACGAGCAGTACTTC	CASSLRTGLIYEQYF
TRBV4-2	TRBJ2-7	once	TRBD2	TGTGCCAGCAGCTATAGCGGGAGGTCTTACGAGCAGTACTTC	CASSYSGRSYEQYF
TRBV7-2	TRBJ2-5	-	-	TGTGCCAGCAGCCAGACGACAGGTCAAGAGACCCAGTACTTC	CASSQTTGQETQYF
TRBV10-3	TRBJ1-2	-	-	TGTGCCTCCACCGCAGGGCGGAACTATGGCTACACCTTC	CASTAGRNYGYTF
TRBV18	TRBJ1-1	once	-	TGTGCCAGCTCACCCAGGGTTGGAGCTGAAGCTTTCTTT	CASSPRVGAEAFF
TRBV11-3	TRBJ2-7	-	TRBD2	TGTGCCAGCAGCCTTGGGACTAGCGGGAGCTCCTACGAGCAGTACTTC	CASSLGTSGSSYEQYF
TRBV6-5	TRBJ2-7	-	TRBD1	TGTGCCAGCAGTTCGCTTTCCGGGACAGGGTCATACGAGCAGTACTTC	CASSSLSGTGSYEQYF
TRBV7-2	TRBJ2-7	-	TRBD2	TGTGCCAGCAGCTCCGGGAGGGCCGGCGAGCAGTACTTC	CASSSGRAGEQYF
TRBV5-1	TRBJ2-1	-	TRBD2	TGCGCCAGCAGCTTGGCCGGGGGGGCTTCCTACAATGAGCAGTTCTTC	CASSLAGGASYNEQFF
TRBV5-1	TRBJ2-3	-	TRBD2	TGCGCCAGCAGCGACTCGGGACTAGCGGGAGGGCCGAGGGGAGATACGCAGTATTTT	CASSDSGLAGGPRGDTQYF
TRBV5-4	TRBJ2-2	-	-	TGTGCCAGCCGGCCCGGGGACTCTCTGCCCCTGAACACCGGGGAGCTGTTTTTT	CASRPGDSLPLNTGELFF
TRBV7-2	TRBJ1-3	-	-	TGTGCCAGCAGCTCGAACGATAAAGGGGTTTACGGGATGAACACCATATATTTT	CASSSNDKGVYGMNTIYF
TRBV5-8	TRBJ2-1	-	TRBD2	TGTGCCAGCAGCTTGGCTGGGACTAGCGGGGGATACAATGAGCAGTTCTTC	CASSLAGTSGGYNEQFF
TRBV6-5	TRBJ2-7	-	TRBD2	TGTGCCAGCAGGACCCTCGGGGGGAGCTATGACGAGCAGTACTTC	CASRTLGGSYDEQYF
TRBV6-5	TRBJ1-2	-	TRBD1	TGTGCCAGCAGTTACTTGATGACAGGGACGGGCTATGGCTACACCTTC	CASSYLMTGTGYGYTF
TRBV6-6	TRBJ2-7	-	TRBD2	TGTGCCAGCAGTTCCCCCGGACTAGCGAACTACGAGCAGTACTTC	CASSSPGLANYEQYF
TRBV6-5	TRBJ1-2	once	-	TGTGCCAGCAGTACCATGGAGGGCTACACCTTC	CASSTMEGYTF
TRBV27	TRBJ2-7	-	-	TGTGCCAGCAGTCCCATGGGGGTTACCTACGAGCAGTACTTC	CASSPMGVTYEQYF
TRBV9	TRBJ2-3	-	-	TGTGCCAGCAGCGTAGGTACCACAGATACGCAGTATTTT	CASSVGTTDTQYF
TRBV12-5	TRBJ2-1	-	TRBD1	TGTGCTAGTGGTCCCGCCACAGGGGGCGATGAGCAGTTCTTC	CASGPATGGDEQFF
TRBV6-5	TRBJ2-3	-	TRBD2	TGTGCCAGCAGGGGGACTAGCGGGGCAGATACGCAGTATTTT	CASRGTSGADTQYF
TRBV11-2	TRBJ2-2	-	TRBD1	TGTGCCAGCAGCTTACGGACAGGGGGCAACACCGGGGAGCTGTTTTTT	CASSLRTGGNTGELFF
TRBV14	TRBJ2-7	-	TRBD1	TGTGCCAGCAGCCAAGGGACAGGGGGCGACTACGAGCAGTACTTC	CASSQGTGGDYEQYF
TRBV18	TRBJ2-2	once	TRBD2	TGTGCCAGCTCAGAGCTAGCGGGATCGAACACCGGGGAGCTGTTTTTT	CASSELAGSNTGELFF
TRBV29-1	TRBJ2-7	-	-	TGCAGCGTTCTGGCCCGAGTAACCTACGAGCAGTACTTC	CSVLARVTYEQYF
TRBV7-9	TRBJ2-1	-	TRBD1	TGTGCCAGCAGCCCGGGGACAGCTGGTGAGCAGTTCTTC	CASSPGTAGEQFF
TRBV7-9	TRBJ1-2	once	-	TGTGCCAGCAGCCCAATAGCAGGAGGCGGCTATGGCTACACCTTC	CASSPIAGGGYGYTF
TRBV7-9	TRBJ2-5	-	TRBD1	TGTGCCAGCAGCGCCAGGACAGGGGGAGAGACCCAGTACTTC	CASSARTGGETQYF
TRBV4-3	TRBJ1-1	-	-	TGCGCCAGCAGCCAAGAATCCCCACGCGGGGCCCCTGAAGCTTTCTTT	CASSQESPRGAPEAFF
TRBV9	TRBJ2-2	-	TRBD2	TGTGCCAGCAGCTTTCGGACTAGCGGGAGGGCCGGGGAGCTGTTTTTT	CASSFRTSGRAGELFF